This T cell receptor (beta chain) was retrieved from a study of control samples from healthy donors and cancer patients (TCRdb year 2020). To note about this clone: The antigen this receptor binds is unknown. Base qualities were left out, and no much larger clone turns up one base away.

The CDR3 contains 12 residues, cysteine and phenylalanine counted. Only the CDR3 region is kept as DNA, spanning 36 bases read in frame from base 1. V and J are truncated by 1 base and 9 bases respectively, leaving an intervening sequence of 9 bases. As encoded in the germline V gene, CDR1 is MNHNS while CDR2 is SASEGT. Libraries were prepared through the immunoSEQ multiplex PCR assay. Not all clones reach the TCRdb copy of this immuneACCESS table, which keeps in-frame sequences only. Checked studies attribute under half of the gap to unresolved V genes and leave the rest unexplained. Here the sample has about 94,000 clones; around nine tenths occur a single time. About 4% of the sample rests with the top ten.

Sequencing input: blood. The sequence joins TRBV6-1 to TRBJ1-2, with an unclear D gene assignment. The sequence came from a young woman in good health. The base sequence is TGTGCCAGCAGTGAAGGCCCACAACGCTACACCTTC. It translates to CASSEGPQRYTF.